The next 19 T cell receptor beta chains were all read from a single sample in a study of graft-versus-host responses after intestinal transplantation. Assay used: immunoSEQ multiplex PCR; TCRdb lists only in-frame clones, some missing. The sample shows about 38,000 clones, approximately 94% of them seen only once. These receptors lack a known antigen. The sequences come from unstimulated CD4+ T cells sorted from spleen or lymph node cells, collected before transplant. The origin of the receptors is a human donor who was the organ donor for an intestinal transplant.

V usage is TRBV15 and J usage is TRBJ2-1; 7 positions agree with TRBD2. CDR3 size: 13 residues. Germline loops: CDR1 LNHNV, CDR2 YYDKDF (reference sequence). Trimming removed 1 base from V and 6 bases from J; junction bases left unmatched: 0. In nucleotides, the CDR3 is TGTGCCACCAGCAGAGGGGGGGGCAATGAGCAGTTCTTC. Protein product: CATSRGGGNEQFF.

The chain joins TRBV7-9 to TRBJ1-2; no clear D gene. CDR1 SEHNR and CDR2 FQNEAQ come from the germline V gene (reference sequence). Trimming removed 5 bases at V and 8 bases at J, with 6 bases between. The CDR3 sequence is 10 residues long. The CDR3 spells CASSPQGYTF. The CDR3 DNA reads TGTGCCAGCAGCCCTCAGGGCTACACCTTC.

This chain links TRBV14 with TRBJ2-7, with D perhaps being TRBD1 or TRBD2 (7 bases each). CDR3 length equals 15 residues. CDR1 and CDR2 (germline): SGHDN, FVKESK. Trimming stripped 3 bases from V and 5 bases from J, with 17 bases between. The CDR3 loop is CASSHRGGGPHEQYF. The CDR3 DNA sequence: TGTGCCAGCAGCCACAGGGGGGGAGGACCACACGAGCAGTACTTC.

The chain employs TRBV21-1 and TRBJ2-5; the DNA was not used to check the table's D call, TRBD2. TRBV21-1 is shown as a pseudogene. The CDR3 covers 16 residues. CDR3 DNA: TGTGCCAGCAGCAAAGGGGTTAGCGGGGGGGCTAAGACCCAGTACTTC. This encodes CASSKGVSGGAKTQYF.

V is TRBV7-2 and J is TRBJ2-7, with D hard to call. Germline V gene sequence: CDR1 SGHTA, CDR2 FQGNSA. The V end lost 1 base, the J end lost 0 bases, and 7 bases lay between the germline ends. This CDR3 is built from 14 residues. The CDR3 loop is CASSLDGFSYEQYF. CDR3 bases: TGTGCCAGCAGCTTAGATGGGTTCTCCTACGAGCAGTACTTC.

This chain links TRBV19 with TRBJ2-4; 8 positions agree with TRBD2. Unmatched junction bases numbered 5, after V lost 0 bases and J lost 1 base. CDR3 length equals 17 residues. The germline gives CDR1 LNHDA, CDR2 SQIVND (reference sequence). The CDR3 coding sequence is TGTGCCAGTAGTATAGATCCGGGGGGGGCGGCCAAAAACATTCAGTACTTC. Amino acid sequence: CASSIDPGGAAKNIQYF.

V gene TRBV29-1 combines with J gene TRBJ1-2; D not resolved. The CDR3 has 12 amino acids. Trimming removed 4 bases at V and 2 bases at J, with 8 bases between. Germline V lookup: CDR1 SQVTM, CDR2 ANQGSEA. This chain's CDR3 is CSVGSGNYGYTF. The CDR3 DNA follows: TGCAGCGTTGGATCGGGGAACTATGGCTACACCTTC. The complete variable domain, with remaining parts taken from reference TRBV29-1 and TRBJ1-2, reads SAVISQKPSRDICQRGTSLTIQCQVDSQVTMMFWYRQQPGQSLTLIATANQGSEATYESGFVIDKFPISRPNLTFSTLTVSNMSPEDSSIYLCSVGSGNYGYTFGSGTRLTVV.

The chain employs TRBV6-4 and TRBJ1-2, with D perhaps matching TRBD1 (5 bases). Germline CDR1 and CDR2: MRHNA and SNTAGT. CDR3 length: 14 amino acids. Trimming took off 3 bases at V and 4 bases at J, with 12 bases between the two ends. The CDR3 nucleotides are TGTGCCAGCAGTGAAGATGTGGGGGGCTATGGCTACACCTTC. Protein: CASSEDVGGYGYTF.

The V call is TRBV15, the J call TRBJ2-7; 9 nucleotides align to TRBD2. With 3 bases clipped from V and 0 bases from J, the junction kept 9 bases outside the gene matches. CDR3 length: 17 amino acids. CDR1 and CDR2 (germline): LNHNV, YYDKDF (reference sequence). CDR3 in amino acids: CATSRTGAGGVSYEQYF. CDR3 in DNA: TGTGCCACCAGCAGGACCGGCGCGGGGGGGGTCTCCTACGAGCAGTACTTC.

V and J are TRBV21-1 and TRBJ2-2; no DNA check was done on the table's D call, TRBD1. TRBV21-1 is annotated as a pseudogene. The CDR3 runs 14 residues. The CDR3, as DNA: TGTGCCAGCAGCAAGTATTGGGCCACCGGGGAGCTGTTTTTT. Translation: CASSKYWATGELFF.

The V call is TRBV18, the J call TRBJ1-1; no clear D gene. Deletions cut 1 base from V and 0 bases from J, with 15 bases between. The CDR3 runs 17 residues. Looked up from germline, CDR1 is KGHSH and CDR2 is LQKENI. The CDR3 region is CASSPLGEINMNTEAFF. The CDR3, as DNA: TGTGCCAGCTCACCACTAGGAGAGATCAACATGAACACTGAAGCTTTCTTT.

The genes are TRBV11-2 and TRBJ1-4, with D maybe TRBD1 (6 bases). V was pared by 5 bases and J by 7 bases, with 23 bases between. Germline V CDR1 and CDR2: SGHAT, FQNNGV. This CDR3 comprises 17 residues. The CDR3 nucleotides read TGTGCCAGCAGCGTAGCACCCCCACAGGGTACAAGTGAAAAACTGTTTTTT. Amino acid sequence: CASSVAPPQGTSEKLFF.

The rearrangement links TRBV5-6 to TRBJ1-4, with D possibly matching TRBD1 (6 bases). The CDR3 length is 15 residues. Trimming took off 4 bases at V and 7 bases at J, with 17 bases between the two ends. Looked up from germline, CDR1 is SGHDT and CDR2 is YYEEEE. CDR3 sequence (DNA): TGTGCCAGCAGCACTGGGACACCCGGCGGTGAAAAACTGTTTTTT. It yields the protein CASSTGTPGGEKLFF.

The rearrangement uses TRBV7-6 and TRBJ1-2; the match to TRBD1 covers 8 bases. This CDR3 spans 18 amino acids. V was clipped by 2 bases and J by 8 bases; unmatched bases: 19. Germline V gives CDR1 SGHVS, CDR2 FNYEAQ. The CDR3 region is CASSLLGPTDRGPWGYTF. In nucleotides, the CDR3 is TGTGCCAGCAGCTTACTAGGCCCAACTGACAGGGGTCCTTGGGGCTACACCTTC. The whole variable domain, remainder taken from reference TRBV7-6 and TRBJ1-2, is GAGVSQSPRYKVTKRGQDVALRCDPISGHVSLYWYRQALGQGPEFLTYFNYEAQQDKSGLPNDRFSAERPEGSISTLTIQRTEQRDSAMYRCASSLLGPTDRGPWGYTFGSGTRLTVV.

CDR3: CASSLISGVTKNIQYF. CDR3 coding DNA: TGCGCCAGCAGCTTGATTAGCGGGGTAACCAAAAACATTCAGTACTTC. The J gene is TRBJ2-4, the V gene TRBV5-1; TRBD2 matches 8 bases. This CDR3 has 16 residues. The V gene end was trimmed by 1 base and the J gene end by 2 bases; junction bases not matched to a gene: 5. The germline V gene has CDR1 SGHRS and CDR2 YFSETQ.

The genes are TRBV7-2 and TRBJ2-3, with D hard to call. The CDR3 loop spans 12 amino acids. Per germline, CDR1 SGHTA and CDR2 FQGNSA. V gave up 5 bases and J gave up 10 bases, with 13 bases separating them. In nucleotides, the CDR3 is TGTGCCAGCAGCCCGGTGCGTGAGGCGCAGTATTTT. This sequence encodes CASSPVREAQYF.

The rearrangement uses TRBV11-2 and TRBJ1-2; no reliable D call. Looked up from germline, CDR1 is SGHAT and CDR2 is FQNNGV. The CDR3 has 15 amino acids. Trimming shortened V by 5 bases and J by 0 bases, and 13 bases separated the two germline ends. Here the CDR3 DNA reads TGTGCCAGCAGCCTAATGAGGCCAGCTAACTATGGCTACACCTTC. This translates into CASSLMRPANYGYTF.

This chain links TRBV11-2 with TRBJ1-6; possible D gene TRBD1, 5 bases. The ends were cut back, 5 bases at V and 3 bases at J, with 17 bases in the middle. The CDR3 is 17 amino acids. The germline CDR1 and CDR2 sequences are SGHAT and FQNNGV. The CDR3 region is CASSVAETVIYNSPLHF. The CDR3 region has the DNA TGTGCCAGCAGCGTCGCCGAGACAGTGATCTATAATTCACCCCTCCACTTT.

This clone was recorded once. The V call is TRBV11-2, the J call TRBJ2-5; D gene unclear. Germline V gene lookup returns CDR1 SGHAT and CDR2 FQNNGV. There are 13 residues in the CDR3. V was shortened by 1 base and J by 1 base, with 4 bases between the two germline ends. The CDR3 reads CASSLGVQETQYF. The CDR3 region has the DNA TGTGCCAGCAGCTTAGGTGTCCAAGAGACCCAGTACTTC. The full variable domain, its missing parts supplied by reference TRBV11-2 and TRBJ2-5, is EAGVAQSPRYKIIEKRQSVAFWCNPISGHATLYWYQQILGQGPKLLIQFQNNGVVDDSQLPKDRFSAERLKGVDSTLKIQPAKLEDSAVYLCASSLGVQETQYFGPGTRLLVL.